The 12 T cell receptor beta chains presented below share a single source sample, sequenced in a study of T cell responses to AZD1222 COVID-19 vaccine. Profiling relied on immunoSEQ multiplex PCR, and the TCRdb table lists in-frame clones only, not all of them. The table has 120,000 or so clones, around 89% seen once. Sample: peripheral blood, taken on day 0 of MenACWY control vaccination. The receptors shown here come from an adult in good health.

The rearrangement joins TRBV2 to TRBJ2-5, with 7 bases that match TRBD2. This CDR3 is built from 13 residues. Germline trimming cut 7 bases from V and 3 bases from J; bases unmatched to any gene: 5. The germline V gene has CDR1 SNHLY and CDR2 FYNNEI. In nucleotides, the CDR3 is TGTGCCAGCAATTTTGGGGGGGAAGAGACCCAGTACTTC. It specifies CASNFGGEETQYF.

The CDR3 sequence: CASSPIAGSPTDTQYF. In DNA, the CDR3 is TGTGCCAGCAGTCCTATAGCGGGAAGCCCCACAGATACGCAGTATTTT. The chain employs TRBV3-1 (or the pseudogene TRBV3-2) and TRBJ2-3, with 8 bases matching TRBD2. Germline V gives CDR1 LGHDT, CDR2 YNNKEL (reference sequence). Trimming at V came to 6 bases and at J to 2 bases, leaving 10 bases not matched to a gene. The CDR3 runs to 16 residues.

The gene calls are TRBV6-5 and TRBJ2-7, with 7 positions matching TRBD1. J gave up 0 bases and V 5 bases, and 4 bases lay outside the gene matches. The CDR3 spans 14 residues. The germline gives CDR1 MNHEY, CDR2 SVGAGI. For the CDR3, the DNA is TGTGCCAGCAGTACACGACAGGGCTCCTACGAGCAGTACTTC. This encodes CASSTRQGSYEQYF.

This chain uses TRBV3-1 (or the pseudogene TRBV3-2) with TRBJ2-7, with D tentatively TRBD2 (6 bases). Trimming left V 5 bases short and J 7 bases short, with 21 bases between. The CDR3 contains 15 residues. CDR1 LGHDT and CDR2 YNNKEL come from the germline V gene (reference sequence). The DNA of the CDR3 is TGTGCCAGCAGCTCTAAGCCCGGGGGAGGCGGTGAGCAGTACTTC. The encoded protein is CASSSKPGGGGEQYF.

V usage is TRBV30 and J usage is TRBJ1-2, with a tentative D call TRBD1 (6 bases). Germline values: CDR1 GTSNPN, CDR2 SVGIG (reference sequence). Trimming removed 3 bases at V and 8 bases at J, with 16 bases between. The CDR3 sequence is 13 residues long. In nucleotides, the CDR3 is TGTGCCTGGAGCCGTGAGACAGGACGGGGCTACACCTTC. Encoded protein: CAWSRETGRGYTF.

This chain links TRBV11-1 with TRBJ2-3, with TRBD2 identical over 7 bases. CDR1 and CDR2 from the germline V gene are SGHAT and FQDESV (reference sequence). CDR3 size: 15 residues. V lost 6 bases to trimming and J lost 4 bases; unmatched junction nucleotides: 10. The CDR3: CASRSGRESPDTQYF. The DNA of the CDR3 is TGTGCCAGCAGGTCCGGGCGGGAGTCCCCAGATACGCAGTATTTT.

The chain has TRBV29-1 and TRBJ1-2; possibly TRBD1 for D (6 bases). In germline, CDR1 is SQVTM, CDR2 ANQGSEA. This CDR3 has 13 amino acids. Trimming took 7 bases from V and 5 from J, leaving 17 bases between them. The DNA for the CDR3 is TGCAGCGCGGGGGCGTACAGGGCATATGGCTACACCTTC. It encodes CSAGAYRAYGYTF.

This clone has just a few counts. V is TRBV27 and J is TRBJ1-2; D perhaps matches TRBD1 (6 bases). V was cut by 6 bases and J by 7 bases, with 27 bases left in between. Looked up from germline, CDR1 is MNHEY and CDR2 is SMNVEV (reference sequence). The CDR3 loop spans 17 amino acids. The CDR3: CASRPYGGTGGRVGYTF. As DNA, the CDR3 is TGTGCCAGCAGACCTTACGGGGGGACTGGGGGGCGAGTTGGCTACACCTTC.

The chain has TRBV18 and TRBJ2-1, with 9 positions matching TRBD2. The CDR3 length is 18 residues. The ends lost 3 bases at V and 7 bases at J; junction bases unmatched: 16. The germline V gene has CDR1 KGHSH and CDR2 LQKENI. CDR3 bases: TGTGCCAGCTCACCCCGATTGGCTCGGCGGGAGGGACGGAATGAGCAGTTCTTC. Translating it yields CASSPRLARREGRNEQFF.

V gene TRBV7-8 combines with J gene TRBJ2-7; D possibly corresponds to TRBD1 (5 bases). CDR1 and CDR2 from the germline V gene are SGHVS and FQNEAQ. The CDR3 covers 12 residues. V was shortened by 0 bases and J by 5 bases, with 5 bases between the two germline ends. In nucleotides, the CDR3 is TGTGCCAGCAGCTTAGCGGGGCACGAGCAGTACTTC. Its protein is CASSLAGHEQYF.

V is TRBV7-2 and J is TRBJ1-5; tentative D call: TRBD1 (5 bases). CDR1 and CDR2 from the germline V gene are SGHTA and FQGNSA. The CDR3 runs to 18 residues. The V gene lost 5 bases and the J gene lost 0 bases, with 20 bases spanning the gap. The DNA of the CDR3 is TGTGCCAGCAGCCCTGGGGGTGATCAGTCCTATAGCAATCAGCCCCAGCATTTT. Translating it yields CASSPGGDQSYSNQPQHF.

The chain employs TRBV10-2 and TRBJ2-5; no clear D. Deletions cut 2 bases from V and 0 bases from J, with 1 base between. The CDR3 has 12 residues. Germline V gives CDR1 WSHSY, CDR2 SAAADI. The CDR3 loop is CASSEDQETQYF. CDR3 nucleotides: TGCGCCAGCAGTGAGGACCAAGAGACCCAGTACTTC.